The 21 T cell receptor beta chains reported below all come from one sample, sequenced in a study of long-term antiretroviral therapy in people with HIV. Samples were assayed with immunoSEQ v3.0 at survey level. The protocol was immunoSEQ multiplex PCR, while the TCRdb copy is restricted to in-frame clones and leaves out a portion. The sample shows 13,000 or so clones, 75% to 90% of them seen only once. The sequences come from unsorted PBMCs, collected 3.2 years before starting antiretroviral therapy. The receptors shown here come from a man aged 40-49 years with HIV.

The J gene is TRBJ1-4, the V gene TRBV6-1; no clear D. The germline V and J ends were trimmed by 0 bases and 10 bases, with 12 bases remaining between them. CDR1 and CDR2 (germline): MNHNS, SASEGT. CDR3 length: 14 amino acids. The CDR3 nucleotides are TGTGCCAGCAGTGAAGCTTCTCTAGGATCAAAACTGTTTTTT. This sequence encodes CASSEASLGSKLFF.

This clone was seen just once. The chain is built from TRBV19 and TRBJ2-6; D ambiguous. In germline, CDR1 is LNHDA, CDR2 SQIVND (reference sequence). This CDR3 is 15 amino acids long. Trimming stripped 4 bases from V and 0 bases from J, with 7 bases between. This CDR3 reads CASSTWSSGANVLTF. DNA for the CDR3: TGTGCCAGTAGTACCTGGAGCTCTGGGGCCAACGTCCTGACTTTC.

V gene TRBV18 combines with J gene TRBJ2-1, with TRBD2 matching 11 bases. CDR1 is KGHSH, CDR2 LQKENI, per germline. V lost 2 bases, J lost 4 bases, and 4 bases stayed unmatched. The CDR3 covers 16 residues. CDR3 residues: CASSPVVAGGYNEQFF. CDR3 sequence (DNA): TGTGCCAGCTCACCAGTCGTAGCGGGGGGGTACAATGAGCAGTTCTTC.

The chain is built from TRBV6-5 and TRBJ2-7; perhaps TRBD1 as D (6 bases). CDR3 length equals 15 residues. The V end was cut by 6 bases, the J end by 4 bases, with 19 bases between. Germline V gene lookup returns CDR1 MNHEY and CDR2 SVGAGI. The CDR3 DNA sequence: TGTGCCAGCAGCTTGTATGGGGGCGCAACATACGAGCAGTACTTC. Encoded protein: CASSLYGGATYEQYF.

This rearrangement joins TRBV7-3 to TRBJ2-7, with TRBD2 matching over 9 bases. With V trimmed by 0 bases and J by 3 bases, 3 bases remained unmatched. CDR1 is SGHTA and CDR2 is FQGTGA in the germline V gene. The CDR3 sequence is 15 residues long. The CDR3 nucleotides read TGTGCCAGCAGCTTAACGGGGACTAGCTTCTACGAGCAGTACTTC. It specifies CASSLTGTSFYEQYF.

The chain is built from TRBV19 and TRBJ2-7; D tentatively reads TRBD1 or TRBD2 (7 bases each). Trimming cost V 1 base and J 4 bases, with 11 bases left between them. The CDR3 covers 14 residues. The germline gives CDR1 LNHDA, CDR2 SQIVND (reference sequence). The CDR3 sequence: CASSIAGGEYEQYF. DNA for the CDR3: TGTGCCAGTAGTATAGCAGGGGGGGAGTACGAGCAGTACTTC.

V is TRBV7-2 and J is TRBJ1-5; no clear D gene. This CDR3 comprises 16 residues. CDR1 and CDR2 from the germline V gene are SGHTA and FQGNSA. Trimming pared 1 base from V and 1 base from J, leaving 11 bases between. In DNA, the CDR3 is TGTGCCAGCAGCTTAGGCAGCGTAACGAGCAATCAGCCCCAGCATTTT. Translating gives CASSLGSVTSNQPQHF.

The chain joins TRBV5-1 to TRBJ1-1, with D uncertain. Germline V gives CDR1 SGHRS, CDR2 YFSETQ. V lost 6 bases and J 0 bases, leaving 12 bases between the germline ends. The CDR3 has 14 amino acids. Written as DNA, the CDR3 is TGCGCCAGCAAGAGATCAGACCTGAACACTGAAGCTTTCTTT. It encodes CASKRSDLNTEAFF.

This clone is categorized as medium-sized. This chain connects TRBV19 to TRBJ1-2, with D unclear. Trimming stripped 0 bases from V and 4 bases from J, with 12 bases between. This CDR3 region has 15 residues. CDR1 is LNHDA and CDR2 is SQIVND in the germline V gene (reference sequence). The CDR3 DNA reads as TGTGCCAGTAGTATAGACCCAGGAGAAGTCTATGGCTACACCTTC. It yields the protein CASSIDPGEVYGYTF.

The chain uses TRBV5-1 and TRBJ1-3; 8 positions match TRBD1. The CDR3 runs to 16 residues. Germline V CDR1 and CDR2: SGHRS, YFSETQ. J lost 3 bases, V lost 0 bases, and 5 bases had no gene match. For the CDR3, the DNA is TGCGCCAGCAGCTTGGACTCCGGGACAGGTGGAAACACCATATATTTT. Its translation is CASSLDSGTGGNTIYF.

The CDR3 spells CASSLTRGYEQYF. CDR3 nucleotide sequence: TGTGCCAGCAGCTTAACCAGGGGATACGAGCAGTACTTC. V and J are TRBV13 and TRBJ2-7; D might be TRBD1 (6 bases). The CDR3 spans 13 residues. V lost 2 bases and J 4 bases, leaving 9 bases between the germline ends. Germline V CDR1 and CDR2: PRHDT, FYEKMQ (reference sequence).

The rearrangement uses TRBV4-1 and TRBJ1-1, with D possibly TRBD1 on 6 matching bases. V lost 5 bases and J 3 bases, leaving 13 bases between the germline ends. CDR1 MGHRA and CDR2 YSYEKL come from the germline V gene. CDR3 size: 14 residues. DNA for the CDR3: TGCGCCAGCAGCTGGTCGACAGGCGACACTGAAGCTTTCTTT. Encoded protein: CASSWSTGDTEAFF.

This rearrangement joins TRBV6-5 to TRBJ1-2; no clear D gene. Trimming pared 0 bases from V and 4 bases from J, leaving 15 bases between. Germline V gene sequence: CDR1 MNHEY, CDR2 SVGAGI. The CDR3 extends over 16 amino acids. The CDR3 DNA follows: TGTGCCAGCAGTTACTCGATAGTAGGCAGCTTCTATGGCTACACCTTC. This translates into CASSYSIVGSFYGYTF.

The rearrangement uses TRBV6-4 and TRBJ2-3; 8 bases fit TRBD2. V was pared by 6 bases and J by 2 bases, with 4 bases of the junction left unmatched. Per germline, CDR1 MRHNA and CDR2 SNTAGT. The CDR3 contains 14 residues. Here the CDR3 reads CASRAGATTDTQYF. CDR3 DNA sequence: TGTGCCAGCAGAGCGGGGGCCACCACAGATACGCAGTATTTT.

The V gene is TRBV7-8, the J gene TRBJ1-3; perhaps TRBD1 as D (6 bases). The CDR3 spans 16 residues. Trimming took off 1 base at V and 0 bases at J, with 10 bases between the two ends. Germline values: CDR1 SGHVS, CDR2 FQNEAQ. CDR3 coding DNA: TGTGCCAGCAGCTTAGGCACAGGGCTCTCTGGAAACACCATATATTTT. Protein product: CASSLGTGLSGNTIYF.

This chain links TRBV6-5 with TRBJ1-2; D ambiguous. Germline V gene lookup returns CDR1 MNHEY and CDR2 SVGAGI. This CDR3 is built from 13 residues. V lost 0 bases and J lost 8, with 10 bases in between. CDR3 in amino acids: CASSYSKTAGYTF. The DNA of the CDR3 is TGTGCCAGCAGTTACTCGAAAACCGCCGGCTACACCTTC.

The chain uses TRBV18 and TRBJ1-1, with 7 bases identical to TRBD1. Trimming took 3 bases from V and 0 from J; bases not matched to a gene: 1. The CDR3 contains 14 residues. Germline CDR1 and CDR2: KGHSH and LQKENI. The CDR3 DNA reads TGTGCCAGCTCACCTCAGGGGGTGAACACTGAAGCTTTCTTT. Translating gives CASSPQGVNTEAFF. The complete variable domain, with remaining parts taken from reference TRBV18 and TRBJ1-1, reads NAGVMQNPRHLVRRRGQEARLRCSPMKGHSHVYWYRQLPEEGLKFMVYLQKENIIDESGMPKERFSAEFPKEGPSILRIQQVVRGDSAAYFCASSPQGVNTEAFFGQGTRLTVV.

This clone has a handful of counts. The chain employs TRBV7-9 and TRBJ1-1; TRBD1 is a possible D gene (5 bases). The CDR3 loop spans 18 amino acids. Germline V lookup: CDR1 SEHNR, CDR2 FQNEAQ (reference sequence). Trimming pared 5 bases from V and 1 base from J, leaving 23 bases between. The CDR3, as DNA: TGTGCCAGCAGCGCGACATGGTTTGAACAGGACACGAACACTGAAGCTTTCTTT. This encodes CASSATWFEQDTNTEAFF.

J is TRBJ2-7 and V is TRBV11-2; TRBD1 matches 7 bases. The CDR3 runs to 16 residues. Germline CDR1 and CDR2: SGHAT and FQNNGV. Trimming cost V 4 bases and J 4 bases; bases outside gene matches: 13. The CDR3 region has the DNA TGTGCCAGCAGCTCTTTAGGGGGCGCCGAGCGATACGAGCAGTACTTC. It codes for CASSSLGGAERYEQYF.

V usage is TRBV7-9 and J usage is TRBJ2-7, with D perhaps matching TRBD1 (5 bases). Between the trimmed V and J ends, which lost 2 bases and 6 bases, there was a span of 8 bases. Per germline, CDR1 SEHNR and CDR2 FQNEAQ (reference sequence). The CDR3 runs to 12 residues. This CDR3 is CASSLRGSEQYF. The CDR3 nucleotides read TGTGCCAGCAGCTTAAGGGGTTCCGAGCAGTACTTC. The full variable domain, rest sourced from reference TRBV7-9 and TRBJ2-7, is DTGVSQNPRHKITKRGQNVTFRCDPISEHNRLYWYRQTLGQGPEFLTYFQNEAQLEKSRLLSDRFSAERPKGSFSTLEIQRTEQGDSAMYLCASSLRGSEQYFGPGTRLTVT.

This rearrangement joins TRBV7-7 to TRBJ2-2, with a weak D call TRBD1 (6 bases). The V and J ends lost 2 bases and 4 bases respectively, with 11 bases between them. This CDR3 region has 15 residues. Germline V CDR1 and CDR2: SSHAT, FNYEAQ (reference sequence). The CDR3 sequence is CASSLYTGLTGELFF. In DNA, the CDR3 is TGTGCCAGCAGCTTATATACAGGGCTCACCGGGGAGCTGTTTTTT.